This T cell receptor beta chain was documented in a study of OX40 agonist ivuxolimab in advanced cancers. TCRdb's copy holds only in-frame clones and misses some; the assay was immunoSEQ multiplex PCR. The table has some 21,000 clones, approximately 88% seen once; the top ten hold approximately 50%. To note about this clone: Its antigen is not identified.

Samples of blood were obtained at baseline, on cycle 4 day 1, and on cycle 7 day 1. Regarding the study as a whole: It was not determined which antigens were specifically recognized by the peripheral T cells that had undergone clonal expansion. Some nonresponders likewise displayed low normalized T-cell clonal expansion. Clonal expansion was among the lowest in partial responders at 0.1-3.0 mg/kg, especially CD8+.

V lost 0 bases and J lost 2, with 9 bases in between. The CDR3 spans 14 residues. Looked up from germline, CDR1 is SGDLS and CDR2 is YYNGEE. The source is an adult with an advanced solid tumor such as melanoma, head and neck, liver or kidney cancer. This rearrangement joins TRBV9 to TRBJ2-7; D gene unclear. This specimen consisted of CD4+ or CD8+ T cells sorted from blood, obtained in a trial of the OX40 agonist ivuxolimab. The CDR3 reads CASSVAAGPYEQYF. The CDR3 DNA sequence: TGTGCCAGCAGCGTAGCGGCAGGTCCCTACGAGCAGTACTTC.